The 22 T cell receptor beta chains reported below all come from one sample, sequenced in a study of blood T cells in healthy people across ages (dated by TCRdb to between 2014 and 2017). The method was 5' RACE. For sequencing, an Illumina HiSeq 2500 was employed. The second PCR ran for about 6 to 11 cycles and used a J-beta primer mix along with a sample-barcoded 5' primer. TCRdb redid the processing of the public reads, applying fastp at Q25 and MiXCR, and retained in-frame beta chains. Identical CDR3 protein sequences are pooled into one entry, listed with their most common genes and DNA. Recorded for this sample are 650,000 to 800,000 distinct CDR3 sequences; under 45% of them occurred a single time. The ten largest account for about a fifth of the sample. Sequencing used blood. Every receptor here comes from a man aged 55 to 70 in good health.

Only a few counts were recorded for this clonotype. The chain carries TRBV7-2 and TRBJ2-1; TRBD2 aligns across 11 bases. The ends lost 1 base at V and 1 base at J; junction bases unmatched: 9. The CDR3 totals 19 residues. Per the germline V gene, CDR1 is SGHTA and CDR2 is FQGNSA. The CDR3 coding sequence is TGTGCCAGCAGCTTAGTCGGGCTAGCGGGGGGATTGTCCTACAATGAGCAGTTCTTC. Amino acids: CASSLVGLAGGLSYNEQFF.

This chain joins TRBV28 and TRBJ1-4; TRBD1 matches 10 bases. The germline V gene encodes CDR1 MDHEN and CDR2 SYDVKM. Losses at the gene ends were 8 bases for V and 10 bases for J; bases not matched to a gene: 4. This CDR3 contains 12 residues. The CDR3 protein is CASWDRGRKLFF. Written as DNA, the CDR3 is TGTGCCAGCTGGGACAGGGGACGAAAACTGTTTTTT.

Notes on this clonotype: A junction end diverges from the germline sequence, so it may reflect a read error. The rearrangement joins TRBV2 to TRBJ1-2, with D perhaps TRBD1 (6 bases). CDR3 length: 13 amino acids. CDR1 is SNHLY, CDR2 FYNNEI, per germline. Here the CDR3 reads CAGSEQGDYGYTF. The CDR3 bases are TGTGCCGGCAGTGAACAGGGTGACTATGGCTACACCTTC.

The chain uses TRBV11-2 and TRBJ2-5; D unclear. The germline V and J ends were trimmed by 0 bases and 3 bases, with 11 bases remaining between them. The length of the CDR3 is 15 residues. Per the germline V gene, CDR1 is SGHAT and CDR2 is FQNNGV. This CDR3 is CASSLEGGRKETQYF. CDR3 nucleotides: TGTGCCAGCAGCTTAGAGGGTGGCAGGAAAGAGACCCAGTACTTC.

This clonotype was detected many times. The chain uses TRBV7-8 and TRBJ2-5; TRBD2 matches at 11 bases. Germline values: CDR1 SGHVS, CDR2 FQNEAQ. Unmatched junction bases numbered 8, after V lost 4 bases and J lost 7 bases. There are 15 residues in the CDR3. This CDR3 reads CASSSSGGPPGTQYF. As DNA, the CDR3 is TGTGCCAGCAGCTCTAGCGGGGGGCCCCCCGGGACCCAGTACTTC.

The rearrangement joins TRBV20-1 to TRBJ2-3; 10 bases match TRBD2. The ends lost 0 bases at V and 0 bases at J; junction bases unmatched: 6. CDR3 length: 17 amino acids. Looked up from germline, CDR1 is DFQATT and CDR2 is SNEGSKA (reference sequence). This chain's CDR3 is CSARDASGGLSTDTQYF. Written as DNA, the CDR3 is TGCAGTGCTAGAGACGCTAGCGGGGGCCTTAGCACAGATACGCAGTATTTT.

This clonotype has a handful of counts. CDR3 DNA sequence: TGTGCCAGCAGCCCGCAGGGACTGGCCCACAATGAGCAGTACTTC. Its protein product is CASSPQGLAHNEQYF. This chain connects TRBV3-1 to TRBJ2-1; TRBD2 might be the D (6 bases). The closer fit of TRBJ2-7 to the DNA end suggests the J call may be wrong. The CDR3 consists of 15 residues. Germline CDR1 reads LGHDT; CDR2 reads YNNKEL (reference sequence).

The rearrangement joins TRBV6-6 to TRBJ1-6; weak D call: TRBD1 (5 bases). Germline CDR1 reads MNHNY; CDR2 reads SVGAGI (reference sequence). Deletions cut 8 bases from V and 7 bases from J, with 6 bases between. CDR3 size: 11 residues. CDR3 sequence reads: CASEGNSPLHF. DNA of the CDR3: TGTGCCAGCGAGGGGAATTCACCCCTCCACTTT.

This clonotype was seen at least ten times. In nucleotides, the CDR3 is TGTGCCAGCAGTTACGAGGGATTAGAGACCCAGTACTTC. Protein sequence: CASSYEGLETQYF. The rearrangement links TRBV6-6 to TRBJ2-5, with D tentatively TRBD2 (5 bases). V was shortened by 2 bases and J by 4 bases, with 8 bases between the two germline ends. The germline gives CDR1 MNHNY, CDR2 SVGAGI (reference sequence). The CDR3 extends over 13 amino acids.

In this sample, this clonotype turned up many times. The V gene is TRBV12-3 or TRBV12-4, the J gene TRBJ2-4; D gene unclear. This CDR3 is 11 amino acids long. Trimming cost V 3 bases and J 11 bases, with 8 bases left between them. CDR3 amino acids: CASSFAGVQYF. In DNA, the CDR3 is TGTGCCAGCAGTTTTGCTGGCGTTCAGTACTTC.

The chain recombines TRBV27 with TRBJ1-5, with TRBD1 identical over 9 bases. The V gene end was trimmed by 8 bases and the J gene end by 4 bases; junction bases not matched to a gene: 3. CDR3 length: 13 amino acids. Germline V CDR1 and CDR2: MNHEY, SMNVEV (reference sequence). CDR3 DNA sequence: TGTGCCAGCGGGACAGGGACTAATCAGCCCCAGCATTTT. Protein: CASGTGTNQPQHF.

This clonotype was detected a few times. This chain links TRBV4-3 with TRBJ2-1; 12 positions agree with TRBD1. The CDR3 loop spans 16 amino acids. J lost 6 bases, V lost 3 bases, and 6 bases had no gene match. CDR1 LGHNA and CDR2 YSLEER come from the germline V gene. The CDR3 sequence: CASSQDRDRGRNEQFF. The CDR3 nucleotides read TGCGCCAGCAGCCAGGACCGGGACAGGGGGCGCAATGAGCAGTTCTTC.

This clonotype has a handful of counts. The chain is built from TRBV28 and TRBJ1-1; TRBD1 matches at 8 bases. J was trimmed by 4 bases and V by 7 bases; bases with no gene match: 14. In germline, CDR1 is MDHEN, CDR2 SYDVKM. The CDR3 contains 16 residues. CDR3: CASTLRGGQALTEAFF. The CDR3 nucleotides read TGTGCCAGCACCTTAAGAGGGGGACAGGCGCTCACTGAAGCTTTCTTT.

In this sample, this clonotype turned up a few times. In nucleotides, the CDR3 is TGTGCCAGCAGTGCCTCGCTGACTGGGGAGACCCAGTACTTC. It encodes CASSASLTGETQYF. The chain has TRBV2 and TRBJ2-5; D unclear. This CDR3 is 14 amino acids long. V was clipped by 4 bases and J by 5 bases, with 14 bases between them. The germline CDR1 and CDR2 sequences are SNHLY and FYNNEI.

The table lists this clonotype with many counts. This chain links TRBV12-3 or TRBV12-4 with TRBJ2-1, with unresolved D. The CDR3 runs to 13 residues. The V end lost 2 bases, the J end lost 5 bases, and 7 bases lay between the germline ends. The CDR3 nucleotides are TGTGCCAGCAGTTTAATCCAAAACAATGAGCAGTTCTTC. It yields the protein CASSLIQNNEQFF.

The sample holds many counts of this clonotype. The chain uses TRBV3-1 and TRBJ1-1, with 9 bases fitting TRBD1. Germline lookup yields CDR1 LGHDT and CDR2 YNNKEL (reference sequence). This CDR3 is 14 amino acids long. The V gene end was trimmed by 5 bases and the J gene end by 6 bases; junction bases not matched to a gene: 7. Here the CDR3 DNA reads TGTGCCAGCAGCTACTTACAGGGGGCCTCTGAAGCTTTCTTT. Translation gives CASSYLQGASEAFF.

Remarks on this clonotype: One junction end disagrees with the germline gene, perhaps due to a read error. V gene TRBV27 combines with J gene TRBJ1-1; 8 bases agree with TRBD1. CDR1 is MNHEY, CDR2 SMNVEV, per germline (reference sequence). The CDR3 covers 14 residues. In DNA form, the CDR3 reads TGTGCCAGTAGTTTATTTTGGACAGGGATTGAAGCTTTCTTT. As protein: CASSLFWTGIEAFF.

A note on this clonotype: At one end, the junction sequence differs from germline, possibly due to a read error. This sequence joins TRBV20-1 and TRBJ1-5, with D unclear. CDR3 length: 14 amino acids. Germline loops: CDR1 DFQATT, CDR2 SNEGSKA (reference sequence). CDR3 nucleotide sequence: TGCGGTGCTAGAGACCGAGGGTCCAATCAGCCCCAGCATTTT. Its translation: CGARDRGSNQPQHF.

The rearrangement uses TRBV28 and TRBJ2-7; TRBD2 is a possible D gene (6 bases). V lost 4 bases, J lost 2 bases, and 18 bases lay in between. The CDR3 totals 16 residues. Germline CDR1 reads MDHEN; CDR2 reads SYDVKM. The CDR3 coding sequence is TGTGCCAGCAGTTCCCGAGGGACTTCTAACCCCTACGAGCAGTACTTC. It yields the protein CASSSRGTSNPYEQYF. The full variable domain, rest sourced from reference TRBV28 and TRBJ2-7, is DVKVTQSSRYLVKRTGEKVFLECVQDMDHENMFWYRQDPGLGLRLIYFSYDVKMKEKGDIPEGYSVSREKKERFSLILESASTNQTSMYLCASSSRGTSNPYEQYFGPGTRLTVT.

This clonotype occurred a few times. V usage is TRBV27 and J usage is TRBJ2-3; TRBD1 matches 8 bases. The trim removed 8 bases at V and 0 bases at J, leaving 4 bases unmatched. The germline V gene has CDR1 MNHEY and CDR2 SMNVEV (reference sequence). The CDR3 is made up of 14 amino acids. The CDR3, as DNA: TGTGCCAGCCGTAGACAGGGGAGCACAGATACGCAGTATTTT. Amino acids: CASRRQGSTDTQYF.

This chain links TRBV24-1 with TRBJ2-1, with a possible D match to TRBD2 (5 bases). Per germline, CDR1 KGHDR and CDR2 SFDVKD. This CDR3 contains 13 residues. V was cut by 2 bases and J by 12 bases, with 13 bases left in between. The CDR3 region has the DNA TGTGCCACCAGTGATTCTAGCCCTGGGCGGCAGTTCTTC. Its protein is CATSDSSPGRQFF.

This clonotype was recorded a few times. The genes are TRBV12-5 and TRBJ2-1, with D perhaps being TRBD1 or TRBD2 (5 bases each). Germline CDR1 is LGHNT and CDR2 is FRNRAP. CDR3 size: 14 residues. Trimming removed 1 base at V and 5 bases at J, with 9 bases between. The CDR3 DNA reads TGTGCTAGTGGTTTGGGGGACCAAGACAATGAGCAGTTCTTC. This encodes CASGLGDQDNEQFF.